This record looks at one T cell receptor (beta chain) sequence and its context. Its matching antigen is unknown. This entry is derived from a study of T-cell memory formation after mild COVID-19. Across the whole study: TCR clusters largely stayed donor specific. The study's findings and limits: Unconfirmed was the SARS-CoV-2 specificity of second-wave clones that peaked on day 37.

TCRdb re-derived calls from the 5' RACE reads in MiXCR, one entry per CDR3 protein. The table has 350,000 to 500,000 distinct CDR3 sequences, more than 15% seen once. The germline V gene has CDR1 KGHSY and CDR2 FQNENV. This CDR3 comprises 12 residues. Trimming left V 4 bases short and J 4 bases short, with 7 bases between. The sequenced sample was PBMCs or a T cell subset sorted from them (not recorded which). The chain links TRBV16 to TRBJ1-1; D remains unclear. This clonotype was obtained from a man between 18 and 29 years old who had mild COVID-19 (a few samples of this study predate the infection). Cell type and time point are not known. The CDR3 sequence: CASSPIITEAFF. The CDR3 nucleotides are TGTGCCAGCAGCCCCATCATCACTGAAGCTTTCTTT.